This record covers a single TCR beta chain. Its cognate antigen is unknown. This entry comes from a study of blood T cells in healthy people across ages. Study-level points and caveats: A strong correlation was seen between TCR beta diversity and naive T cell percentage.

Primers used in a second PCR of roughly 6 to 11 cycles were a sample-barcoded 5' primer and a J-beta primer mix. TCRdb re-analysed the 5' RACE reads in MiXCR, keeping a single row per CDR3 protein. Of 1.6 million or so distinct CDR3 sequences listed, 30% to 35% are singletons. This CDR3 is 16 amino acids long. J was trimmed by 2 bases and V by 4 bases; bases with no gene match: 6. The germline V gene encodes CDR1 SGDLS and CDR2 YYNGEE. Collection of 8.5 to 10 milliliters of peripheral blood was performed for each donor. Per-sample yields of isolated PBMCs were at least 6 million. The receptor was derived from a woman aged 25 to 39 in good health. Sequencing was carried out using blood. V usage is TRBV9 and J usage is TRBJ2-1; 10 positions match TRBD2. The CDR3 bases are TGTGCCAGCAGCCCGCATACTAGCGGGACCTACAATGAGCAGTTCTTC. Translating gives CASSPHTSGTYNEQFF.